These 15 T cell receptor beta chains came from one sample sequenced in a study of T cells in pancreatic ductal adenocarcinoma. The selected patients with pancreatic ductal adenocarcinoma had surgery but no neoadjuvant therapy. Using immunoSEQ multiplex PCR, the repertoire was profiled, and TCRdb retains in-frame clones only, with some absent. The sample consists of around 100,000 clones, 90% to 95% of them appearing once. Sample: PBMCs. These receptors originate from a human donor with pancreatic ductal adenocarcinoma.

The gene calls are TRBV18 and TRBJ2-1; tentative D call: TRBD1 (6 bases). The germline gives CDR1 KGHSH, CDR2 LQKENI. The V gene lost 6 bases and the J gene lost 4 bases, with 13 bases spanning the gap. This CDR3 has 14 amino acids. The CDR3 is CASSPTDRYNEQFF. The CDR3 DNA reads TGTGCCAGCTCTCCGACCGACAGGTACAATGAGCAGTTCTTC. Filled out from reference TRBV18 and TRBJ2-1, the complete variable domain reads NAGVMQNPRHLVRRRGQEARLRCSPMKGHSHVYWYRQLPEEGLKFMVYLQKENIIDESGMPKERFSAEFPKEGPSILRIQQVVRGDSAAYFCASSPTDRYNEQFFGPGTRLTVL.

The CDR3 loop reads CASSYTSGSVVPDTQYF. As DNA, the CDR3 is TGTGCCAGCAGCTATACTAGCGGGAGCGTAGTACCCGATACGCAGTATTTT. The chain carries TRBV7-2 and TRBJ2-3; 11 bases are a match to TRBD2. This CDR3 has 17 amino acids. With V trimmed by 4 bases and J by 6 bases, 12 bases remained unmatched. Germline CDR1 is SGHTA and CDR2 is FQGNSA.

Written as DNA, the CDR3 is TGTGCCAGCAGGTTGACTAGCGGGCTTACCTACGAGCAGTACTTC. This gives the protein CASRLTSGLTYEQYF. This sequence joins TRBV2 and TRBJ2-7, with 10 bases fitting TRBD2. CDR3 length equals 15 residues. Germline V gene sequence: CDR1 SNHLY, CDR2 FYNNEI. The junction had 7 bases not matched to a gene; V was cut back by 6 bases and J by 2 bases.

The CDR3 DNA sequence: TGTGCCAGCTCAGAAGACGGGTCCTACGAGCAGTACTTC. Translating it yields CASSEDGSYEQYF. The chain links TRBV18 to TRBJ2-7; D not certain. V lost 5 bases and J lost 1, with 9 bases in between. Germline values: CDR1 KGHSH, CDR2 LQKENI. This CDR3 has 13 amino acids.

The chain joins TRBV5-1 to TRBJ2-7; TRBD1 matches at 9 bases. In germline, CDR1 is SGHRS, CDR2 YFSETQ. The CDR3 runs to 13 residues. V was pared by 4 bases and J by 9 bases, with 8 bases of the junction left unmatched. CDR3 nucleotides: TGCGCCAGCAGCGGCGGACAGGGGTTGGGGCAGTACTTC. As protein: CASSGGQGLGQYF.

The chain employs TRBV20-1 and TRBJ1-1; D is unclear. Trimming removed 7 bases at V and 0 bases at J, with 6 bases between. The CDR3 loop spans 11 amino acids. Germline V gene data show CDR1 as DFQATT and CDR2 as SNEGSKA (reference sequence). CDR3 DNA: TGCAGTGGAACGGTGAACACTGAAGCTTTCTTT. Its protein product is CSGTVNTEAFF.

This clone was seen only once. The CDR3 sequence is CASSPITSGSGEQFF. Written as DNA, the CDR3 is TGTGCCAGCTCACCAATCACTAGCGGGAGCGGTGAGCAGTTCTTC. V is TRBV18 and J is TRBJ2-1; 11 bases align to TRBD2. V lost 2 bases to trimming and J lost 9 bases; unmatched junction nucleotides: 6. The germline gives CDR1 KGHSH, CDR2 LQKENI. This CDR3 has 15 amino acids.

In nucleotides, the CDR3 is TGTGCCAGCAGCTGGACAGGGGGCTCTGGAAACACCATATATTTT. Amino acids: CASSWTGGSGNTIYF. V gene TRBV5-4 combines with J gene TRBJ1-3; TRBD1 matches 10 bases. The CDR3 sequence is 15 residues long. Germline trimming cut 3 bases from V and 0 bases from J; bases unmatched to any gene: 0. Germline V CDR1 and CDR2: SGHNT, YYREEE (reference sequence).

The CDR3 DNA is TGTGCCAGCAGTGACCATGGAGGTCTAGGAACACAGCAGTACTTC. Translation gives CASSDHGGLGTQQYF. V is TRBV28 and J is TRBJ2-7; tentatively, D is TRBD2 (5 bases). This CDR3 contains 15 residues. Deletions cut 5 bases from V and 8 bases from J, with 22 bases between. From germline, CDR1 is MDHEN and CDR2 SYDVKM.

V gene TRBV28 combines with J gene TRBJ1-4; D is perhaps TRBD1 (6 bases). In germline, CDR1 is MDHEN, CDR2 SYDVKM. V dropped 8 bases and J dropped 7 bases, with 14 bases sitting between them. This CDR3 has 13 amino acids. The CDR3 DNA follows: TGTGCCAGCTTAGGACAGCTCATTGAAAAACTGTTTTTT. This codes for CASLGQLIEKLFF.

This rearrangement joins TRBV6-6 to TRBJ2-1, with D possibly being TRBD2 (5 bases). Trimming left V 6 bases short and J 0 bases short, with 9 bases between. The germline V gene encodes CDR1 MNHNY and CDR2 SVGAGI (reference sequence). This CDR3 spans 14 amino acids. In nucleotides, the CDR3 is TGTGCCAGCAGCAACCGGGGCTCCTACAATGAGCAGTTCTTC. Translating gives CASSNRGSYNEQFF.

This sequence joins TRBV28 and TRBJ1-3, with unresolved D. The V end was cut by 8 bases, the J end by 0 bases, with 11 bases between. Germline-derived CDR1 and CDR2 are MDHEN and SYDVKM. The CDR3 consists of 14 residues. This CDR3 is CASVPMVSGNTIYF. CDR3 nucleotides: TGTGCCAGCGTTCCTATGGTCTCTGGAAACACCATATATTTT.

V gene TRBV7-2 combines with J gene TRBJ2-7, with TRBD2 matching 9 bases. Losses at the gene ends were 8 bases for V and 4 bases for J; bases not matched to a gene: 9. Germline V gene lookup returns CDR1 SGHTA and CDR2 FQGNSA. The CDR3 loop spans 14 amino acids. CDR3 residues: CASSGASGTYEQYF. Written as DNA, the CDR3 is TGTGCCAGCTCGGGGGCTAGCGGGACATACGAGCAGTACTTC.

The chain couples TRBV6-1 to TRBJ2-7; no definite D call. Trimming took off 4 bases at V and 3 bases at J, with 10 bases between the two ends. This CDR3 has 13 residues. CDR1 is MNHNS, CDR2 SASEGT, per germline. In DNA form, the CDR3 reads TGTGCCAGCAGTGGCCCCCCACTCTACGAGCAGTACTTC. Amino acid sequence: CASSGPPLYEQYF.

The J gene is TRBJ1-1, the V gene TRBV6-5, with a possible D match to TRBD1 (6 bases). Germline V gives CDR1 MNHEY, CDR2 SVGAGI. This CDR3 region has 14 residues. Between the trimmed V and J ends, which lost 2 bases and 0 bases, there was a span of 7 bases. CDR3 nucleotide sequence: TGTGCCAGCAGTTACAGGGGGATGAACACTGAAGCTTTCTTT. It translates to CASSYRGMNTEAFF.